Each of the 15 T cell receptor beta chains below was sequenced from the same sample in a study of tumor-infiltrating lymphocytes in primary liver carcinoma. The template, 500 ng total RNA, yielded TCR beta cDNA made with a constant-region primer. What produced the TCR beta libraries was three nested multiplex PCR rounds using slightly modified ARM-PCR. For approximately 11 cycles apiece, the opening two PCR rounds ran with TRBV1-TRBV30 forward primers and a C-beta reverse primer. TCRdb passed the multiplex PCR reads through MiXCR, listing each CDR3 protein once. The profile shows tens of thousands of distinct CDR3 sequences, 75% to 85% of them singletons. Scientists recovered RNA and DNA together from around 20-30 mg of unsorted bulk tissue. Sequencing was done on a sample of liver tumor tissue from sampling region 5. Subset defined: tumor region T5, tumor centre. The receptors were gathered from a man aged 40-49 years with primary liver carcinoma and hepatitis B virus infection.

This clonotype was recorded many times. The chain uses TRBV28 and TRBJ2-2; D perhaps matches TRBD1 (6 bases). V lost 8 bases, J lost 0 bases, and 16 bases lay in between. Germline assignment: CDR1 MDHEN and CDR2 SYDVKM. The CDR3 covers 16 residues. This CDR3 reads CASLRMGASNTGELFF. For the CDR3, the DNA is TGTGCCAGCCTCCGGATGGGGGCTTCGAACACCGGGGAGCTGTTTTTT.

This clonotype was observed many times. This rearrangement joins TRBV6-5 to TRBJ2-2; D gene ambiguous. V was trimmed by 2 bases and J by 6 bases, leaving 13 bases between them. The CDR3 length is 15 residues. Germline lookup yields CDR1 MNHEY and CDR2 SVGAGI. In DNA, the CDR3 is TGTGCCAGCAGTTACCTGGACGAGAGATCCGGGGAGCTGTTTTTT. Residues: CASSYLDERSGELFF.

Comments on this clonotype: One end of the junction is discordant with germline, which a read error may explain. V and J are TRBV11-2 and TRBJ2-1; TRBD2 matches at 7 bases. The CDR3 totals 21 residues. Germline CDR1 reads SGHAT; CDR2 reads FQNNGV. The CDR3 region has the DNA TGTGCCAGCAGCTTCAAGCATGGGTTGGGGCGGGAGTTATGGAACTACAGTGAGCAGTTCTTC. Its protein product is CASSFKHGLGRELWNYSEQFF.

CDR3 DNA: TGTGCCAGCATCGGGCAACTAGTGGTAGGGACCCAGTACTTC. Translation: CASIGQLVVGTQYF. The chain is built from TRBV5-4 and TRBJ2-5; D possibly corresponds to TRBD2 (5 bases). The CDR3 runs 14 residues. Germline assignment: CDR1 SGHNT and CDR2 YYREEE (reference sequence). V was cut by 6 bases and J by 7 bases, with 19 bases left in between.

With regard to this clonotype: One end of the junction is discordant with germline, which a read error may explain. V usage is TRBV5-6 and J usage is TRBJ1-1; no firm D call. Germline-derived CDR1 and CDR2 are SGHDT and YYEEEE. This CDR3 region has 15 residues. The CDR3 here is CASSLGLWGSTEAFF. The CDR3 DNA follows: TGTGCCAGCAGCTTGGGATTATGGGGAAGCACTGAGGCTTTCTTT.

The rearrangement links TRBV5-4 to TRBJ1-1; D remains ambiguous. CDR3 length: 15 residues. Germline V gives CDR1 SGHNT, CDR2 YYREEE (reference sequence). V lost 2 bases, J lost 1 base, and 12 bases lay in between. The CDR3 loop reads CASSFGVRTNTEAFF. The CDR3 region has the DNA TGTGCCAGCAGCTTTGGAGTACGGACGAACACTGAAGCTTTCTTT. Looking up the rest from reference TRBV5-4 and TRBJ1-1 gives the full variable domain: ETGVTQSPTHLIKTRGQQVTLRCSSQSGHNTVSWYQQALGQGPQFIFQYYREEENGRGNFPPRFSGLQFPNYSSELNVNALELDDSALYLCASSFGVRTNTEAFFGQGTRLTVV.

This clonotype qualifies as medium-sized. This sequence joins TRBV4-2 and TRBJ2-7, with TRBD2 matching over 11 bases. Germline CDR1 reads LGHNA; CDR2 reads YNFKEQ. The CDR3 extends over 17 amino acids. Trimming took 1 base from V and 1 from J; bases not matched to a gene: 6. CDR3 in amino acids: CASSQALASGRSYEQYF. The CDR3 nucleotides read TGTGCCAGCAGCCAAGCCCTGGCTAGCGGGAGGTCCTACGAGCAGTACTTC.

Notes on this clonotype: A read error is likely, as this CDR3 ends without the conserved phenylalanine or tryptophan. The chain links TRBV11-2 to TRBJ2-7, with a weak D call TRBD1 (6 bases). The CDR3 extends over 14 amino acids. The germline gives CDR1 SGHAT, CDR2 FQNNGV. The CDR3 region has the DNA TGTGCCAGCAGCCCCGGACAGCTGGCTTACGGGCAGTACTAC. Amino acid sequence: CASSPGQLAYGQYY.

The chain couples TRBV11-2 to TRBJ2-7; D tentatively reads TRBD1 or TRBD2 (5 bases each). The CDR3 runs to 17 residues. With 7 bases removed from V and 0 bases from J, the gap between germline ends came to 22 bases. From germline, CDR1 is SGHAT and CDR2 FQNNGV. CDR3 residues: CASNIDFGTPNSYEQYF. The CDR3 coding sequence is TGTGCCAGCAACATAGACTTCGGGACGCCCAACTCCTACGAGCAGTACTTC.

The V gene is TRBV5-6, the J gene TRBJ2-7; D call uncertain. Between the trimmed V and J ends, which lost 1 base and 9 bases, there was a span of 17 bases. This CDR3 has 14 residues. In germline, CDR1 is SGHDT, CDR2 YYEEEE. The CDR3 here is CASSLFLFSYMQYF. Here the CDR3 DNA reads TGTGCCAGCAGCTTGTTCCTCTTCTCCTACATGCAGTACTTC.

This clonotype was picked up one time. Given the absence of the conserved phenylalanine or tryptophan at the CDR3 end, a read error is likely. No DNA is shown, since the ends of the CDR3 on it are uncertain; the CDR3 is the one TCRdb lists. This chain joins TRBV6-1 and TRBJ2-2; the table's D gene call, TRBD2, was not cross checked with the DNA. The CDR3 comprises 17 residues, both ends counted. The germline gives CDR1 MNHNS, CDR2 SASEGT. CDR3 amino acids: CASSEIGWQALDGEMFS.

This clonotype was seen only a few times. The chain recombines TRBV13 with TRBJ1-2, with a tentative D call TRBD1 (6 bases). Trimming took off 0 bases at V and 13 bases at J, with 9 bases between the two ends. This CDR3 has 11 residues. Germline values: CDR1 PRHDT, CDR2 FYEKMQ (reference sequence). The CDR3: CASSLGQGPTF. CDR3 DNA sequence: TGTGCCAGCAGCTTAGGACAGGGCCCCACCTTC.

Concerning this clonotype itself: One junction end does not reproduce the germline sequence, and a read error may be involved. This chain connects TRBV5-1 to TRBJ2-4; TRBD1 matches at 7 bases. This CDR3 spans 15 amino acids. Germline V gene lookup returns CDR1 SGHRS and CDR2 YFSETQ. In DNA form, the CDR3 reads TGCGCTAGCAGCTTGAGACAGGGTCATCGGGCGGTTCAGTACTTC. Protein: CASSLRQGHRAVQYF.

The chain carries TRBV29-1 and TRBJ2-5, with a tentative D call TRBD2 (5 bases). Germline loops: CDR1 SQVTM, CDR2 ANQGSEA. The germline V and J ends were trimmed by 8 bases and 5 bases, with 21 bases remaining between them. The CDR3 consists of 14 residues. CDR3 sequence reads: CSSLAGGLSETQYF. In DNA form, the CDR3 reads TGCAGCTCCCTTGCCGGAGGACTCAGCGAGACCCAGTACTTC.

J is TRBJ2-7 and V is TRBV6-5, with 8 positions matching TRBD2. Germline values: CDR1 MNHEY, CDR2 SVGAGI. CDR3 length equals 14 residues. The trim removed 0 bases at V and 7 bases at J, leaving 5 bases unmatched. The CDR3 loop is CASSYSSGISEQYF. CDR3 nucleotide sequence: TGTGCCAGCAGTTACTCTAGCGGGATCAGTGAGCAGTACTTC.